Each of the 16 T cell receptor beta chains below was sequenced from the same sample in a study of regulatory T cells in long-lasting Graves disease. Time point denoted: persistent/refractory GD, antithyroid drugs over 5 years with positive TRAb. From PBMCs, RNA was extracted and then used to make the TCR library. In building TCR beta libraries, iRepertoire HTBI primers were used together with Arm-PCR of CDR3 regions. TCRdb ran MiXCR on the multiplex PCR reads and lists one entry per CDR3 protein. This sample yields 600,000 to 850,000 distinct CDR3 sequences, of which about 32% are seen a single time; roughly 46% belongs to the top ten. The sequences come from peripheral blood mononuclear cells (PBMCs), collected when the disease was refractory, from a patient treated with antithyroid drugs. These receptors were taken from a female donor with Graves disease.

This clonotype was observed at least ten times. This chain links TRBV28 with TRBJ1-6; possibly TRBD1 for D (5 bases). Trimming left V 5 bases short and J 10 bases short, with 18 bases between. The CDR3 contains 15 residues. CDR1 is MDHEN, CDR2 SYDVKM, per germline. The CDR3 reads CASSPQGPERSPLHF. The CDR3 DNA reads TGTGCCAGCAGTCCGCAGGGCCCTGAACGGTCACCCCTCCACTTT.

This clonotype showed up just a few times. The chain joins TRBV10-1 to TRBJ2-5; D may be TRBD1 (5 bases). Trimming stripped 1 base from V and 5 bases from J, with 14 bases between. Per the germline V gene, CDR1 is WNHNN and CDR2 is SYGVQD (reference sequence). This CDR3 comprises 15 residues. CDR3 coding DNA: TGCGCCAGCAGTGAGTTCCAGGGTGGCGCGGAGACCCAGTACTTC. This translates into CASSEFQGGAETQYF.

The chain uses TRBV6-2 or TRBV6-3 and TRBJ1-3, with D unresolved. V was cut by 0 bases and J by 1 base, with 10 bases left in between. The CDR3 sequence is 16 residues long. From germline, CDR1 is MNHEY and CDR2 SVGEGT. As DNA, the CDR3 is TGTGCCAGCAGTTACTCGACCCATCTTTCTGGAAACACCATATATTTT. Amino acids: CASSYSTHLSGNTIYF.

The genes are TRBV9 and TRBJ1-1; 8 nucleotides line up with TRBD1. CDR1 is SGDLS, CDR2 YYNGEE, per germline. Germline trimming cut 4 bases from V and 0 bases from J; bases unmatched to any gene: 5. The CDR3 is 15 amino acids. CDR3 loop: CASSSLQGVNTEAFF. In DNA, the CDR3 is TGTGCCAGCAGCTCCCTACAGGGGGTGAACACTGAAGCTTTCTTT.

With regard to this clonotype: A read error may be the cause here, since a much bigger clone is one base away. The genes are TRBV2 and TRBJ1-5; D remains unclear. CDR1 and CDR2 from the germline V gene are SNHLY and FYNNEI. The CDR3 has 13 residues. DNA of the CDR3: TGTGTCAGCAGTGGGCTCCCCGGTCAGCCCCAGCATTTT. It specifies CVSSGLPGQPQHF.

The chain's CDR3 is CSARGGGGEDTQYF. The CDR3 DNA follows: TGCAGTGCTAGAGGGGGCGGCGGTGAGGATACGCAGTATTTT. The rearrangement uses TRBV20-1 and TRBJ2-3; D may be TRBD1 (5 bases). Trimming took off 1 base at V and 6 bases at J, with 14 bases between the two ends. Germline CDR1 and CDR2: DFQATT and SNEGSKA (reference sequence). The CDR3 extends over 14 amino acids.

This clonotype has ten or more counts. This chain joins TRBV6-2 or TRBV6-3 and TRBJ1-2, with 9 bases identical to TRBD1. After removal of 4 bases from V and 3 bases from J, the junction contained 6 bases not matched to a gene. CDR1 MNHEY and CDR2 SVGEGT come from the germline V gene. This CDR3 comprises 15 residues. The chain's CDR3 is CASSFTGGKDYGYTF. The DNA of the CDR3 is TGTGCCAGCAGTTTCACAGGGGGCAAGGACTATGGCTACACCTTC.

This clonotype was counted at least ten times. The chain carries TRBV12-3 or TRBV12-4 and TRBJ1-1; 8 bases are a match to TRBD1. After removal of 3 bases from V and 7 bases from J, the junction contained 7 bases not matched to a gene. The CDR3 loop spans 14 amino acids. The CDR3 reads CASSFGDRLLEAFF. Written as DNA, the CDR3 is TGTGCCAGCAGTTTTGGGGACAGGCTCCTTGAAGCTTTCTTT.

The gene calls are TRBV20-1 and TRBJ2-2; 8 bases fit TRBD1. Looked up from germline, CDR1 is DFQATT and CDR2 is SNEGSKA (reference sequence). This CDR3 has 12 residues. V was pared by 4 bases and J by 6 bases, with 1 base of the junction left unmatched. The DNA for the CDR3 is TGCAGTGCTAAGACAGGGGCCGGGGAGCTGTTTTTT. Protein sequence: CSAKTGAGELFF.

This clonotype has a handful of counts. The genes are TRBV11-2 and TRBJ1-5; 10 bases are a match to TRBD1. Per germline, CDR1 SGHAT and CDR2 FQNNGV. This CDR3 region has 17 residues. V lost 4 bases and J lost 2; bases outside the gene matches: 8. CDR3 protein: CASSSLTGGAGNQPQHF. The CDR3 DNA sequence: TGTGCCAGCAGCTCGCTGACAGGGGGCGCGGGCAATCAGCCCCAGCATTTT.

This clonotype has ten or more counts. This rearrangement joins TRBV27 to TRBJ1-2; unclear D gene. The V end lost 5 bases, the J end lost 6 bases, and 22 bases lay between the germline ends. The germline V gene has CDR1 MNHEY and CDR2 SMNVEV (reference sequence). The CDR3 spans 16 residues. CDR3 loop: CASSANLIALTNGYTF. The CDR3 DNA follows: TGTGCCAGCAGTGCCAATCTTATAGCCCTTACAAATGGCTACACCTTC.

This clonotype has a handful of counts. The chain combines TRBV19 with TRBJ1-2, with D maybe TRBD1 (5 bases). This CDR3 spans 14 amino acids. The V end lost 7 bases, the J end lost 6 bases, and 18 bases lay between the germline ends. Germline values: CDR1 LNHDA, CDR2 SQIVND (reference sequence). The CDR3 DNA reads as TGTGCCAGTACACCATCTAACAGGAGAGATGGCTACACCTTC. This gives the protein CASTPSNRRDGYTF.

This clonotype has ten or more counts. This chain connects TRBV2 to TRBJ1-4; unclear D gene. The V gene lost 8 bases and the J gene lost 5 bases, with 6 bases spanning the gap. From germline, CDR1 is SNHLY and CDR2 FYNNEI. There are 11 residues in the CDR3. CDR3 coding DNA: TGTGCCAGCTTTAAGAATGAAAAACTGTTTTTT. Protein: CASFKNEKLFF.

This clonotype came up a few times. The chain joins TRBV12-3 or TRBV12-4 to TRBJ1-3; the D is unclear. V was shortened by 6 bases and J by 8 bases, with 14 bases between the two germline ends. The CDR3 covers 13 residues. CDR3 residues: CASSLMGADTIYF. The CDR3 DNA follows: TGTGCCAGCAGCCTTATGGGTGCGGACACCATATATTTT.

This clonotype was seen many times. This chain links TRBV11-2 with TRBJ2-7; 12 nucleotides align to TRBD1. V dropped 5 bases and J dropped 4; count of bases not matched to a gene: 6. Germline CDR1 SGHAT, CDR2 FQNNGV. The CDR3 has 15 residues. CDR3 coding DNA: TGTGCCAGCAGCCCCGGGACAGGGGGCGTGTACGAGCAGTACTTC. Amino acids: CASSPGTGGVYEQYF.

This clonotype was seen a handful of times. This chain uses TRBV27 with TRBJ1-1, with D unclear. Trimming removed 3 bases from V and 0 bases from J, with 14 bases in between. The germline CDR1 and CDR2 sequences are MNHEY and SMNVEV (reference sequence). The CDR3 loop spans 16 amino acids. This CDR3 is CASSFLWPNLNTEAFF. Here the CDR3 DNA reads TGTGCCAGCAGTTTCCTATGGCCAAACCTGAACACTGAAGCTTTCTTT.